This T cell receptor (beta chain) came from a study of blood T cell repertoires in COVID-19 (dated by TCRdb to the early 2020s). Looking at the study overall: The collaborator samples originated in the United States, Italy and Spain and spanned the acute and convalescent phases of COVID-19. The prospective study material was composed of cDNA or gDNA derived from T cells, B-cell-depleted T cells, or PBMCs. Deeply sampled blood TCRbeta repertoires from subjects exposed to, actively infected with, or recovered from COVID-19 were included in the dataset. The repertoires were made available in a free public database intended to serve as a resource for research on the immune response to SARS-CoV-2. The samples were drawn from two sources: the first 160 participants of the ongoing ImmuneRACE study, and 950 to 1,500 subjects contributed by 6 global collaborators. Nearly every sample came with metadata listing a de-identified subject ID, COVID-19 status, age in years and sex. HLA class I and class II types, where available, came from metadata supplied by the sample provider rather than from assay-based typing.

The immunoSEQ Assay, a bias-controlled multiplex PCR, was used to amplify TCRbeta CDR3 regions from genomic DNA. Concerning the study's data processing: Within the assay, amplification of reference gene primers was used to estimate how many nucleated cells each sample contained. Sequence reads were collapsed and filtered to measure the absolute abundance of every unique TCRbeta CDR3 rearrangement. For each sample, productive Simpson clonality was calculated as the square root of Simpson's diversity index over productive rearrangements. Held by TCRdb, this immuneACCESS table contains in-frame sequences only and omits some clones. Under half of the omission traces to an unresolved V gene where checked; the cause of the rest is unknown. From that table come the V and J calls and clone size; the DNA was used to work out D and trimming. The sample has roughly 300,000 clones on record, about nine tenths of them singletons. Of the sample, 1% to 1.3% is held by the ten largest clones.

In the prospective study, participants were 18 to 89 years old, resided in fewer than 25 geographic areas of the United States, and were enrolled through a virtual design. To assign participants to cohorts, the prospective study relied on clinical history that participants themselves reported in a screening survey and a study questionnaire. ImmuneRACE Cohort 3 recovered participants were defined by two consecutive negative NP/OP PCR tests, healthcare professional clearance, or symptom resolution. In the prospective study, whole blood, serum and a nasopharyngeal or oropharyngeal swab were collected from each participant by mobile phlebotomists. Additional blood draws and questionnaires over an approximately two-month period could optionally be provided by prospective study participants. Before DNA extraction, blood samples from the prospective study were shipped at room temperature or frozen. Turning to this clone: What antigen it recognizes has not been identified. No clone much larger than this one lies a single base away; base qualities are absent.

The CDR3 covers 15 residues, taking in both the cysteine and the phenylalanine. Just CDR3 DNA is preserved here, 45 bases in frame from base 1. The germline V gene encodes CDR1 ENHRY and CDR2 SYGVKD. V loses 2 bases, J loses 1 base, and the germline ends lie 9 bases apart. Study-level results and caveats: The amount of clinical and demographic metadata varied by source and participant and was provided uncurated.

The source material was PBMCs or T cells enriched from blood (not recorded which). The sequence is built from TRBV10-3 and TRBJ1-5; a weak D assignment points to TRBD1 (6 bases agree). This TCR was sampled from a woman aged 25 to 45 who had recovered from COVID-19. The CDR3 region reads CAISETQGSNQPQHF. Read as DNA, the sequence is TGTGCCATCAGTGAGACTCAGGGGAGCAATCAGCCCCAGCATTTT.